This TCR beta chain was sequenced in a study of blood T cell repertoires in COVID-19. Study at large: Researchers got acute and convalescent COVID-19 samples from the United States, Italy and Spain.

The CDR3 is 14 amino acids. Germline values: CDR1 SGHRS, CDR2 YFSETQ. The ends were cut back, 0 bases at V and 7 bases at J, with 13 bases in the middle. Method: immunoSEQ multiplex PCR; TCRdb's copy keeps in-frame clones and lacks some. The table has more than 300,000 clones, 88% seen once. The J gene is TRBJ1-1, the V gene TRBV5-1, with D perhaps TRBD1 (5 bases). The sequence derives from a young woman who had recovered from COVID-19. The sequencing input was PBMCs or T cells enriched from blood (not recorded which). The CDR3 DNA follows: TGCGCCAGCAGCTTGGGGGGGGTCCCTAGTGAAGCTTTCTTT. The encoded protein is CASSLGGVPSEAFF.